This T cell receptor beta chain was captured in a study of response to subunit inactivated influenza vaccine listed by TCRdb under 2018. Describing the broader study: Deep quantitative T cell receptor repertoire profiling was used in the study to track responses to a trivalent subunit inactivated influenza vaccine.

Overall results and qualifications from the work: It was suggested by the authors that each seasonal influenza vaccination may recruit only a limited number of new T cells.

The library was prepared using RT-PCR. Sequencing relied on an Illumina HiSeq 2500. TCRdb passed the public sequencing reads through fastp at Q25 and MiXCR, retaining productive beta sequences. Entries that share a CDR3 protein sequence are merged under the most common genes and DNA. In all, the sample holds 530,000 or so distinct CDR3 sequences, and 25% of those were seen once. The top ten constitute 1.5% to 2% of the sample. At least ten counts were recorded for this clonotype. The antigen this receptor binds is unknown. It has no much larger one-base neighbor in the sample; base qualities were not kept. The CDR3, from cysteine to phenylalanine, totals 15 residues. Only the CDR3 DNA stays, 45 bases, in frame from base 1. V is reduced by 3 bases and J by 0 bases, leaving a spacing of 13 bases between them. Looking up the germline V gene yields CDR1 SQVTM and CDR2 ANQGSEA.

The sequence is built from TRBV29-1 and TRBJ2-3; a weak D assignment points to TRBD2 (6 bases agree). The TCR originated in a man aged 45-65 years who received an inactivated influenza vaccine. Donor details come from another sample of the same person, matched by shared clones. The sample consisted of CD4+ T cells sorted from PBMCs, taken roughly 5 days after vaccination. The CDR3 corresponds to CSVDGGVRSTDTQYF. In nucleotides, the sequence is TGCAGCGTTGACGGAGGGGTTCGAAGCACAGATACGCAGTATTTT.